This entry features one T cell receptor (beta chain) sequence. The antigen remains unidentified. Produced via immunoSEQ multiplex PCR; TCRdb's table is partial and in-frame only. This repertoire shows under 55,000 clones, 65% to 85% found once; its top ten account for 3.2%. The CDR3 extends over 14 amino acids. The trim removed 5 bases at V and 2 bases at J, leaving 3 bases unmatched. Germline CDR1 and CDR2: SGHTA and FQGTGA. The data belong to a study of radiotherapy plus CTLA-4 blockade in lung cancer. For the study at large: There were objective responses in approximately 19% of patients, and around 32% had disease control. Study-level results: Early shifts in blood T cell clones, with interferon-beta, reportedly predicted response best. There was expansion of tumor-derived TCR clones in blood after radiotherapy plus ipilimumab.

Focal radiation and CTLA-4 blockade (ipilimumab) were tested in chemo-refractory metastatic non-small-cell lung cancer patients. The chain joins TRBV7-3 to TRBJ2-3; 8 bases are a match to TRBD1. This receptor was taken from a human donor with non-small cell lung cancer who had a partial response to radiotherapy plus ipilimumab. The starting material was peripheral blood, obtained from a patient treated with radiotherapy plus ipilimumab. CDR3 region: CASSRTGYTDTQYF. CDR3 nucleotides: TGTGCCAGCAGCCGGACAGGGTACACAGATACGCAGTATTTT.